What follows describes a single TCR beta chain. Its target is not known. This CDR3 has 14 amino acids. V shed 2 bases and J 5 bases; nucleotides not matched to a gene: 2. Germline V gene lookup returns CDR1 KGHSY and CDR2 FQNENV. Clones were read by immunoSEQ multiplex PCR, and TCRdb kept only the in-frame ones, dropping some. The data contain 2 million to 3 million clones, over 85% of them singletons. These data belong to a study of shared clonotypes between healthy human individuals. Study-level findings and limits: Memory subsets generally showed lower estimated richness than naive subsets. Rarefaction analysis demonstrated incomplete sorted-subset sequencing notwithstanding large depth. The study found lower generation probabilities in non-shared clonotypes than in those shared by all four donors.

Sequenced material: naive CD4+ T cells from PBMCs. Subset noted: CD45RA+ positively selected. This clonotype was sampled from a man aged 18 to 30 in good health. Some clones in this sample may be carry-over from other donors' samples. The chain has TRBV16 and TRBJ2-2, with 7 nucleotides matching TRBD1. The CDR3 region has the DNA TGTGCCAGCAGCCAAAAGGGGGCAACCGGGGAGCTGTTTTTT. It is translated as CASSQKGATGELFF.